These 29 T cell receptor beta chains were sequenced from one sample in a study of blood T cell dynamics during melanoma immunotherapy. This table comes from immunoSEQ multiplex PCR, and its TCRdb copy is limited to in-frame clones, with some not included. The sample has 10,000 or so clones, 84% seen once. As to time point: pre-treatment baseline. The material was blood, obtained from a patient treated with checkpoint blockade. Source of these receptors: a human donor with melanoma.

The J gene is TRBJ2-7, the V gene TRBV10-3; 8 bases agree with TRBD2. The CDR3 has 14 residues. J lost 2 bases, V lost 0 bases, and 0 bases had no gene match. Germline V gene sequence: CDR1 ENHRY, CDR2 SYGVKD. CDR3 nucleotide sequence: TGTGCCATCAGTGAGTCAGCGGGGGCCTACGAGCAGTACTTC. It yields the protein CAISESAGAYEQYF.

CDR3 DNA: TGCGCCAGCAGCACCTGGGACAGCAGCGATGTTTATGGCTACACCTTC. It specifies CASSTWDSSDVYGYTF. The genes are TRBV5-1 and TRBJ1-2, with 7 positions matching TRBD1. CDR1 and CDR2 (germline): SGHRS, YFSETQ. There are 16 residues in the CDR3. Germline trimming cut 4 bases from V and 5 bases from J; bases unmatched to any gene: 14.

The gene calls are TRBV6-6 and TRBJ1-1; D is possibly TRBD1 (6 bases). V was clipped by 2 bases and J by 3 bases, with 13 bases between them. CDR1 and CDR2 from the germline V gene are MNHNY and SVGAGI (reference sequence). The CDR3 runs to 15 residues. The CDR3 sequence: CASSYGQGRDTEAFF. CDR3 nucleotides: TGTGCCAGCAGTTACGGGCAGGGGCGCGACACTGAAGCTTTCTTT.

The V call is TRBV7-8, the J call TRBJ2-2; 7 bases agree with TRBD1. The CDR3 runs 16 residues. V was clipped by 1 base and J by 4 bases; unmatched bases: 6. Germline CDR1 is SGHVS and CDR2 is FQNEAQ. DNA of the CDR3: TGTGCCAGCAGCTTAGGGCAGGGGGTAATCACCGGGGAGCTGTTTTTT. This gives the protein CASSLGQGVITGELFF.

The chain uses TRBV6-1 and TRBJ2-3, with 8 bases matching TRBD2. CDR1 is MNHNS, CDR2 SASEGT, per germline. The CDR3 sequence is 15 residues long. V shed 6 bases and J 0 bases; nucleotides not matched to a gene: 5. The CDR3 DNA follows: TGTGCCAGCAGGGGTATAGCGGGGAGCACAGATACGCAGTATTTT. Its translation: CASRGIAGSTDTQYF.

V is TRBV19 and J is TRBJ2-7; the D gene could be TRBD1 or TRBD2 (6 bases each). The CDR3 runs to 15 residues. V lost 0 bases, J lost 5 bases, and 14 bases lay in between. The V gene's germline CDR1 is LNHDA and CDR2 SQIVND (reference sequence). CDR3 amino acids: CASSIESRGGDEQYF. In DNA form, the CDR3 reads TGTGCCAGTAGTATAGAGTCCAGGGGAGGAGACGAGCAGTACTTC.

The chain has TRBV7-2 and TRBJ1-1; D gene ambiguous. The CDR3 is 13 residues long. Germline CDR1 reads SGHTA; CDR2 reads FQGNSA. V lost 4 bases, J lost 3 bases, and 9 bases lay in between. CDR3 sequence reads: CASSSLEYTEAFF. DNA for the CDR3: TGTGCCAGCAGCTCCCTCGAGTACACTGAAGCTTTCTTT. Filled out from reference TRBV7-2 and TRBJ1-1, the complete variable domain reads GAGVSQSPSNKVTEKGKDVELRCDPISGHTALYWYRQSLGQGLEFLIYFQGNSAPDKSGLPSDRFSAERTGGSVSTLTIQRTQQEDSAVYLCASSSLEYTEAFFGQGTRLTVV.

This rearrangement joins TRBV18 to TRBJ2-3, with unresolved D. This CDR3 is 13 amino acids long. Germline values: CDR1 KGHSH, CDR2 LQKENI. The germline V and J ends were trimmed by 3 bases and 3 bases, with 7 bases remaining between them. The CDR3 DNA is TGTGCCAGCTCACCCGGCGTAACAGATACGCAGTATTTT. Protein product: CASSPGVTDTQYF.

This CDR3 is CASSLTGTGGHGYTF. Written as DNA, the CDR3 is TGTGCCAGCAGCCTCACCGGGACAGGGGGCCATGGCTACACCTTC. This sequence joins TRBV7-9 and TRBJ1-2; TRBD1 aligns across 12 bases. The germline V gene has CDR1 SEHNR and CDR2 FQNEAQ (reference sequence). The trim removed 5 bases at V and 6 bases at J, leaving 7 bases unmatched. The CDR3 is 15 residues long.

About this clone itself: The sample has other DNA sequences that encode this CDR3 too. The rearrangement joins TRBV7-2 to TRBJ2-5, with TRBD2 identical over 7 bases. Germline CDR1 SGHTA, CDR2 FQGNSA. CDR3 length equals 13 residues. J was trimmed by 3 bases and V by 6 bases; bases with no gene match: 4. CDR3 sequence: CASSFAGEETQYF. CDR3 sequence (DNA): TGTGCCAGCAGTTTTGCGGGGGAAGAGACCCAGTACTTC.

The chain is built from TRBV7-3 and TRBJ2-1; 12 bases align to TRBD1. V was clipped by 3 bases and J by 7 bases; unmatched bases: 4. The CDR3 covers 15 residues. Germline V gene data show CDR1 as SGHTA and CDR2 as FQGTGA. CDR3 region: CASSLGQGAKNEQFF. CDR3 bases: TGTGCCAGCAGCTTGGGACAGGGGGCGAAAAATGAGCAGTTCTTC.

The CDR3 DNA is TGTGCCAGCAGACGTTCGGACAGCCGCGGCACTGAAGCTTTCTTT. Translated: CASRRSDSRGTEAFF. This sequence joins TRBV6-6 and TRBJ1-1; TRBD1 might be the D (6 bases). The CDR3 extends over 15 amino acids. Trimming removed 6 bases at V and 4 bases at J, with 18 bases between. Germline values: CDR1 MNHNY, CDR2 SVGAGI (reference sequence).

This CDR3 is CASSQDFGTSYEQYF. The CDR3 DNA follows: TGTGCCAGCAGCCAAGACTTCGGGACTAGCTACGAGCAGTACTTC. The chain is built from TRBV4-2 and TRBJ2-7; 8 bases are a match to TRBD2. Losses at the gene ends were 0 bases for V and 3 bases for J; bases not matched to a gene: 4. Germline V CDR1 and CDR2: LGHNA, YNFKEQ. The length of the CDR3 is 15 residues.

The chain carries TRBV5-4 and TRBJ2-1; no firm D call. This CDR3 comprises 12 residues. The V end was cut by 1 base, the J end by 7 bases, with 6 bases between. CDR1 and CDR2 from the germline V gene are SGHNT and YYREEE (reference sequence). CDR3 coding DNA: TGTGCCAGCAGCTTGAGCCGGAATGAGCAGTTCTTC. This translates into CASSLSRNEQFF.

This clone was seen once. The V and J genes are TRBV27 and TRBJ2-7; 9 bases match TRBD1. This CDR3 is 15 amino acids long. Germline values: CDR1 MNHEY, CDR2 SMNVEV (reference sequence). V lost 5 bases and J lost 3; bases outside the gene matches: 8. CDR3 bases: TGTGCCAGCAGTCAGATCGGGACAGGGAACTACGAGCAGTACTTC. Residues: CASSQIGTGNYEQYF.

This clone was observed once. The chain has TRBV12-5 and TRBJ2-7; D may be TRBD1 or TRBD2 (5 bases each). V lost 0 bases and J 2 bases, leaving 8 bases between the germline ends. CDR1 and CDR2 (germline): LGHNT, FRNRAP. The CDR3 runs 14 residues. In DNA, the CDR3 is TGTGCTAGTGGTTTGGTAAGGGGAGCCTACGAGCAGTACTTC. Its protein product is CASGLVRGAYEQYF.

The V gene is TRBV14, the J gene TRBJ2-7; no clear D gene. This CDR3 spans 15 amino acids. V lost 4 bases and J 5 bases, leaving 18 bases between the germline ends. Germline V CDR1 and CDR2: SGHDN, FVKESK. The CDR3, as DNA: TGTGCCAGCAGCCGAGACCGGTTTCCGAACGACGAGCAGTACTTC. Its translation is CASSRDRFPNDEQYF.

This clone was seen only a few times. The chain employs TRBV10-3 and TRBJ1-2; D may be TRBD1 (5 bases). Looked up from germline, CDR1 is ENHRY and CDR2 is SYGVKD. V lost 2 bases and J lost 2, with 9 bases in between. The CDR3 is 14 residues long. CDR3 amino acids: CAISERGENYGYTF. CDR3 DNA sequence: TGTGCCATCAGTGAGCGGGGGGAAAACTATGGCTACACCTTC.

In DNA, the CDR3 is TGTGCCAGCAGCCTCCAGGGTTATAATTCACCCCTCCACTTT. Protein: CASSLQGYNSPLHF. The chain carries TRBV7-3 and TRBJ1-6; a weak D match, TRBD1 (5 bases). The germline V and J ends were trimmed by 5 bases and 4 bases, with 9 bases remaining between them. The germline CDR1 and CDR2 sequences are SGHTA and FQGTGA. The CDR3 runs to 14 residues.

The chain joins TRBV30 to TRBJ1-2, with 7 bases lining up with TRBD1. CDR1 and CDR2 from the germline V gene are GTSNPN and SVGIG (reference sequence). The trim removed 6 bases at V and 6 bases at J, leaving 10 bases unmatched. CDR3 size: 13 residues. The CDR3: CACALRGSDGYTF. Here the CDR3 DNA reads TGTGCCTGCGCACTCAGGGGGAGCGATGGCTACACCTTC.

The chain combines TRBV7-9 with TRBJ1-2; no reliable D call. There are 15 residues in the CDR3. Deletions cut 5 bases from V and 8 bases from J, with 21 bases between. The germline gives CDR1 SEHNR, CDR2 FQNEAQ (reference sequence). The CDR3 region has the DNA TGTGCCAGCAGCCGGCTATGGCAGGACCCTAAGGGCTACACCTTC. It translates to CASSRLWQDPKGYTF. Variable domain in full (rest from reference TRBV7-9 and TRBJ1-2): DTGVSQNPRHKITKRGQNVTFRCDPISEHNRLYWYRQTLGQGPEFLTYFQNEAQLEKSRLLSDRFSAERPKGSFSTLEIQRTEQGDSAMYLCASSRLWQDPKGYTFGSGTRLTVV.

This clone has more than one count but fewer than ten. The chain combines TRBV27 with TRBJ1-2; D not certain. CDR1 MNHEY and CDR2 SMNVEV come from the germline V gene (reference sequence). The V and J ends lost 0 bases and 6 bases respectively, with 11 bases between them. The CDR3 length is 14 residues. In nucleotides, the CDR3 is TGTGCCAGCAGTTTATCTCGGGGTTTAGATGGCTACACCTTC. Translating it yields CASSLSRGLDGYTF.

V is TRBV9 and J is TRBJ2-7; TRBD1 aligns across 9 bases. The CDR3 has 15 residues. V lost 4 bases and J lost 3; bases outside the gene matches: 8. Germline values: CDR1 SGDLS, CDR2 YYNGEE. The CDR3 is CASSPQGQGFYEQYF. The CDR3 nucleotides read TGTGCCAGCAGCCCCCAGGGACAGGGATTCTACGAGCAGTACTTC.

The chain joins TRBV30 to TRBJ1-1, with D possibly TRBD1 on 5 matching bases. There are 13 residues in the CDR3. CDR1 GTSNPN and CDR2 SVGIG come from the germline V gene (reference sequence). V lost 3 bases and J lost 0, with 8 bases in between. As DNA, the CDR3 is TGTGCCTGGAGAGGAGGGGTGAACACTGAAGCTTTCTTT. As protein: CAWRGGVNTEAFF.

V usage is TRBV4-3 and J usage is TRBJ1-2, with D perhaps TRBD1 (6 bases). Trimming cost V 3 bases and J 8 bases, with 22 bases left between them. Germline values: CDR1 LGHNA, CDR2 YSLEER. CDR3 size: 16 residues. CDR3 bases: TGCGCCAGCAGCCAGTTCCCTGGGGGGGCCGAGACCGGCTACACCTTC. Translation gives CASSQFPGGAETGYTF.

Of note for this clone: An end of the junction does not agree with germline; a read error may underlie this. The CDR3 protein is CASSTTGDANSPPHF. The CDR3 coding sequence is TGTGCCAGCAGTACTACAGGGGACGCGAATTCACCCCCCCACTTT. This chain joins TRBV6-5 and TRBJ1-6, with 7 bases aligning to TRBD1. This CDR3 contains 15 residues. Per the germline V gene, CDR1 is MNHEY and CDR2 is SVGAGI.

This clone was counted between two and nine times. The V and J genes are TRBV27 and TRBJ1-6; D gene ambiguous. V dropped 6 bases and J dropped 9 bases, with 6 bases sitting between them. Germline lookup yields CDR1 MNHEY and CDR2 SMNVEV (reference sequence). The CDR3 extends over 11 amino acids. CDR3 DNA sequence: TGTGCCAGCAGGACGGGTTCACCCCTCCACTTT. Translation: CASRTGSPLHF.

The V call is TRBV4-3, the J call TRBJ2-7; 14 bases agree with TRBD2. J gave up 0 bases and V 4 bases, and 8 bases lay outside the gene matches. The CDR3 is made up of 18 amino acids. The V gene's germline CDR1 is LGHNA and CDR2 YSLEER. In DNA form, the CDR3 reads TGCGCCAGCAGCCTAAGACTAGCGGGGGGGGCAACCTCCTACGAGCAGTACTTC. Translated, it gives CASSLRLAGGATSYEQYF.

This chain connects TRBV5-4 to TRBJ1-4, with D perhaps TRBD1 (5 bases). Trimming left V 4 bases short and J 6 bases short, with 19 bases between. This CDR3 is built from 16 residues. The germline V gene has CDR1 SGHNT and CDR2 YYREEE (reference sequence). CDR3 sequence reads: CASSLGGNTGYEKLFF. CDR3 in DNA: TGTGCCAGCAGCCTGGGGGGAAATACAGGTTATGAAAAACTGTTTTTT.